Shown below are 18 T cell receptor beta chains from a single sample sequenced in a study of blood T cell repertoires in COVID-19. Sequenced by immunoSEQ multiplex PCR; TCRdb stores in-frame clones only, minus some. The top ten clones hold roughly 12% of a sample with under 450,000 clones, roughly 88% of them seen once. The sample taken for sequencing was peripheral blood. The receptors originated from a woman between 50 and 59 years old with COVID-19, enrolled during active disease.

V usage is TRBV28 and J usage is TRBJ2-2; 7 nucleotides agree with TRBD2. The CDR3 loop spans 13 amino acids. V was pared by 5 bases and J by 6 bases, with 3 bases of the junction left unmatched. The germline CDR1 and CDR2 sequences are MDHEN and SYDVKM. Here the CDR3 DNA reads TGTGCCAGCAGTCGACTAGCTGCCGGGGAGCTGTTTTTT. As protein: CASSRLAAGELFF.

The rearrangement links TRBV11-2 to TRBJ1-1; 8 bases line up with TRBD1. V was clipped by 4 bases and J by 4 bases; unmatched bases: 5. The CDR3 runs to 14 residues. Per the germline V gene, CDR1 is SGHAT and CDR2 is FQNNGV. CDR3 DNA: TGTGCCAGCAGCTCCCGGACAGGGCGCACTGAAGCTTTCTTT. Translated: CASSSRTGRTEAFF.

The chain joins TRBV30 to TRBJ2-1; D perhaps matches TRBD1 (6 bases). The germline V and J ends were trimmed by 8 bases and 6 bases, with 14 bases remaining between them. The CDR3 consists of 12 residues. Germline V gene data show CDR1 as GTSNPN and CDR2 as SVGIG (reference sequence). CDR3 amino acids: CAGTGISNEQFF. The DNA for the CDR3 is TGTGCCGGCACAGGGATCTCCAATGAGCAGTTCTTC.

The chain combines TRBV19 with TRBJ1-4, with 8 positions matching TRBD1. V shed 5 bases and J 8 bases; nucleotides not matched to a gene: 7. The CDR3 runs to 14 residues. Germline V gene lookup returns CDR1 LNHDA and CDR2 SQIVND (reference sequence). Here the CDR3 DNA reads TGTGCCAGTAGTCCCTGGACAGGGAGAGAAAAACTGTTTTTT. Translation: CASSPWTGREKLFF.

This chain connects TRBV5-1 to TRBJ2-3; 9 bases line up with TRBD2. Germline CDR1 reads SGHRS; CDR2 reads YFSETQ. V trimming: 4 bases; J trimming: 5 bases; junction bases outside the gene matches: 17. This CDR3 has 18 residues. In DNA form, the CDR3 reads TGCGCCAGCAGCCCCCCCTCTCCTGGCGGGGGGGCTAGAGATACGCAGTATTTT. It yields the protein CASSPPSPGGGARDTQYF.

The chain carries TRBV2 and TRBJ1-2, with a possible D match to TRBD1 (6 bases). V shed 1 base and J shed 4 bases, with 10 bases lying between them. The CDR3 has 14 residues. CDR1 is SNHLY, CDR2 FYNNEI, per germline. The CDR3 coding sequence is TGTGCCAGCAGTGAAGGGTCGGACAGCTATGGCTACACCTTC. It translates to CASSEGSDSYGYTF. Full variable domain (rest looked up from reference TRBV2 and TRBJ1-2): EPEVTQTPSHQVTQMGQEVILRCVPISNHLYFYWYRQILGQKVEFLVSFYNNEISEKSEIFDDQFSVERPDGSNFTLKIRSTKLEDSAMYFCASSEGSDSYGYTFGSGTRLTVV.

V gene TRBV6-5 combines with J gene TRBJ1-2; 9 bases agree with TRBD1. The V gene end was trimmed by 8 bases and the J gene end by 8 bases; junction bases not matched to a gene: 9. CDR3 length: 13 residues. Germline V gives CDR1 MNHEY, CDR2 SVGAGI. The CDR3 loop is CASGQTGGSGYTF. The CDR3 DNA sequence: TGTGCCAGCGGTCAGACAGGGGGAAGCGGCTACACCTTC.

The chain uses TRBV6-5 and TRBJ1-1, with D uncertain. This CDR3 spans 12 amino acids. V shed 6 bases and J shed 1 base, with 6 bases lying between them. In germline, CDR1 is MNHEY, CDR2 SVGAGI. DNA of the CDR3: TGTGCCAGCAGCCGTCCGAACACTGAAGCTTTCTTT. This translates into CASSRPNTEAFF.

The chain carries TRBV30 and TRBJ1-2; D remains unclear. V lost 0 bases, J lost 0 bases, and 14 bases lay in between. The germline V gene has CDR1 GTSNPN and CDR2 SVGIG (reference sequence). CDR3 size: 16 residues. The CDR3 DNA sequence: TGTGCCTGGAGTGTAAACGGGATCGGAGCTAACTATGGCTACACCTTC. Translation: CAWSVNGIGANYGYTF.

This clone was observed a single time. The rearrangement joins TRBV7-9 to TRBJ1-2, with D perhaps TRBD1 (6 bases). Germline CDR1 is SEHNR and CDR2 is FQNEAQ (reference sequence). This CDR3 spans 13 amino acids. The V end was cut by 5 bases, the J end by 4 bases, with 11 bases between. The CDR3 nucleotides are TGTGCCAGCAGCCCGGGACACCTCTATGGCTACACCTTC. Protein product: CASSPGHLYGYTF.

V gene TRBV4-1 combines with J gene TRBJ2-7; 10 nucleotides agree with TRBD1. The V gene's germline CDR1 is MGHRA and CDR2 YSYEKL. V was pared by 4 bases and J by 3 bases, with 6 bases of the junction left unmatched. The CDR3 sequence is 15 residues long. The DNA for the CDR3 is TGCGCCAGCAGCCTATTTGGACAGGGGGTCTACGAGCAGTACTTC. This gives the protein CASSLFGQGVYEQYF.

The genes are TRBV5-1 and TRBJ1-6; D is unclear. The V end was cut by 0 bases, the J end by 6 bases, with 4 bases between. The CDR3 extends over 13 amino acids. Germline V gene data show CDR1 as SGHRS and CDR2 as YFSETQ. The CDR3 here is CASSLDGNSPLHF. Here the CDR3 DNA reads TGCGCCAGCAGCTTGGACGGTAATTCACCCCTCCACTTT.

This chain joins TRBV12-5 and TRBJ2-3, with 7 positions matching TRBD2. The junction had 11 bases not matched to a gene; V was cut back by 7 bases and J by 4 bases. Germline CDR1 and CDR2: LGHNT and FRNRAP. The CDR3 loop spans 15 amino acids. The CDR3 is CASAPGGLGADTQYF. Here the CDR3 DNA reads TGTGCTAGTGCCCCCGGAGGACTAGGGGCAGATACGCAGTATTTT.

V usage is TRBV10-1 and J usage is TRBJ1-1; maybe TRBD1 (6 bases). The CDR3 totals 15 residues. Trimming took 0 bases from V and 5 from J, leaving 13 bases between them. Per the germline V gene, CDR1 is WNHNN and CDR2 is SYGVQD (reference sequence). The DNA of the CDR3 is TGCGCCAGCAGTGAGTCTCGACAGGTGAGGACTGAAGCTTTCTTT. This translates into CASSESRQVRTEAFF.

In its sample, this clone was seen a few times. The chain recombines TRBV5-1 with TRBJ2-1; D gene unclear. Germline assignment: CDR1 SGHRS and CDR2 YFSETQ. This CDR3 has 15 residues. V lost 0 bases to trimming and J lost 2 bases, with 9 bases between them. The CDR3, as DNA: TGCGCCAGCAGCTTGGGAGACTCGCCCTACAATGAGCAGTTCTTC. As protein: CASSLGDSPYNEQFF.

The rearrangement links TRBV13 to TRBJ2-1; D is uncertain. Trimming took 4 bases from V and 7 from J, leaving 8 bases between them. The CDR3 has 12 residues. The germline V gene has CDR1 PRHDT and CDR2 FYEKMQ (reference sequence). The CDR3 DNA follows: TGTGCCAGCAGCTATGGGCCGAATGAGCAGTTCTTC. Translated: CASSYGPNEQFF.

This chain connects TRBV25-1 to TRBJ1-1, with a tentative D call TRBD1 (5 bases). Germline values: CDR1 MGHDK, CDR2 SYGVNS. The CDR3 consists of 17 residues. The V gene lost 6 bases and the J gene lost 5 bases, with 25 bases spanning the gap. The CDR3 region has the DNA TGTGCCAGCAGCCGGGGCAACTATGGACTACGTGGGACTGAAGCTTTCTTT. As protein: CASSRGNYGLRGTEAFF.

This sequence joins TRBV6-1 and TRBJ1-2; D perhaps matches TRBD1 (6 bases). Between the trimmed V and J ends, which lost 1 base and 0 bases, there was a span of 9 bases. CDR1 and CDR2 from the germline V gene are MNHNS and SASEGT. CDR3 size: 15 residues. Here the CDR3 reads CASSEVGGPNYGYTF. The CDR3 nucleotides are TGTGCCAGCAGTGAAGTTGGGGGCCCTAACTATGGCTACACCTTC.